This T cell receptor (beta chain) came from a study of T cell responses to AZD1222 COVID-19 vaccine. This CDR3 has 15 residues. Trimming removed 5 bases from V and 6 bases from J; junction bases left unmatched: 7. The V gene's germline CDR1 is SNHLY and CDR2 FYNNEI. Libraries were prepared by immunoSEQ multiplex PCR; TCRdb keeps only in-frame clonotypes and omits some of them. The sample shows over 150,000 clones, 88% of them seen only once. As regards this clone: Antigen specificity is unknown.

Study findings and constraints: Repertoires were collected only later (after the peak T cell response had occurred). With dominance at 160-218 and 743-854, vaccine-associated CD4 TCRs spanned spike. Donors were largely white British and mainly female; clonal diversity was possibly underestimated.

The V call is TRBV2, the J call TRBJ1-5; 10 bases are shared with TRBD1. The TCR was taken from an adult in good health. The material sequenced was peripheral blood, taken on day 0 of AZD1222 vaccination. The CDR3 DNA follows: TGTGCCAGCAGTTGGGGACAGGGGCGGGTTCAGCCCCAGCATTTT. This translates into CASSWGQGRVQPQHF.